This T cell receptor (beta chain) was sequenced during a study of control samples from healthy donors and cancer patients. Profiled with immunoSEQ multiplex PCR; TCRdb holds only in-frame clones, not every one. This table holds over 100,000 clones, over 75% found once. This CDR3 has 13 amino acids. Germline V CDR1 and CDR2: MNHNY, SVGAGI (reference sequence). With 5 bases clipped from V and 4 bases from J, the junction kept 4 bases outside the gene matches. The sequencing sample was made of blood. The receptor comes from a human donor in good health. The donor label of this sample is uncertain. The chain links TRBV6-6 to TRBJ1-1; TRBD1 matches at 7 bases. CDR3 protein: CASSVSGGTEAFF. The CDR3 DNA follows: TGTGCCAGCAGTGTCTCAGGGGGCACTGAAGCTTTCTTT.